The rows below give T cell receptor beta chains drawn from one sample of a study of T cells after yellow fever vaccination. Each CDR3 protein is one row after TCRdb ran MiXCR on the 5' RACE reads. The data hold fewer than 400,000 distinct CDR3 sequences, with 6% to 8% observed a single time. This sample comprised PBMCs, obtained 5 days after the yellow fever booster vaccination. These receptors all stem from a man aged 25 to 45 who received the YFV17D yellow fever vaccine. Each CDR3 is given with its conserved first and last residue. The D gene is left open where the match is weak. The size of a clone is reported for some rows only, either as once, few or many, or as a class for expanded clones.

clone_size j_call v_call d_call cdr3_nt cdr3_aa
many TRBJ2-1 TRBV20-1 TRBD2 TGCAGTGCTAGACCCTCGGGGGGGGGCTCCTACAATGAGCAGTTCTTC CSARPSGGGSYNEQFF
. TRBJ2-2 TRBV5-1 TRBD2 TGCGCCAGCAGCTTTAGCGGGAGAGGCACCGGGGAGCTGTTTTTT CASSFSGRGTGELFF
. TRBJ2-5 TRBV24-1 TRBD2 TGTGCCACCAGTGACCCCAGGACTAGCGGGAGGACCCAGTACTTC CATSDPRTSGRTQYF
many TRBJ2-7 TRBV10-3 . TGTGCCATCAGTGAGTCTCAGGGAGAAGTATACGAGCAGTACTTC CAISESQGEVYEQYF
few TRBJ2-7 TRBV29-1 . TGCAGCGTCCGTGAAGGAACGGTCCTCTACGAGCAGTACTTC CSVREGTVLYEQYF
. TRBJ2-5 TRBV12-3/TRBV12-4 . TGTGCCAGCACCGGACTAACCCGGGAGACCCAGTACTTC CASTGLTRETQYF
few TRBJ2-1 TRBV25-1 TRBD2 TGTGCCAGCAGTGAAAGTCTTCCCGGAGGAGTAGCGGGAGTACGGAATGAGCAGTTCTTC CASSESLPGGVAGVRNEQFF
many TRBJ1-5 TRBV5-1 TRBD1 TGCGCCAGCAGCTTGTGGGGGACAGGGGATCAGCCCCAGCATTTT CASSLWGTGDQPQHF
many TRBJ1-6 TRBV3-1 TRBD1 TGTGCCAGCAGCCAAGGGACAGGGGTAAATTCACCCCTCCACTTT CASSQGTGVNSPLHF
many TRBJ2-7 TRBV7-2 TRBD2 TGTGCCAGCAGGCACTACGGGGGGGCCTACGAGCAGTACTTC CASRHYGGAYEQYF
. TRBJ1-1 TRBV7-9 . TGTGCCAGCAGCCCGGGGGGGGGCTTACGGACTGAAGCTTTCTTT CASSPGGGLRTEAFF
few TRBJ2-5 TRBV7-6 TRBD1 TGTGCCAGCAGCTTAGTACAGTACAGGGGGTCCCAAGAGACCCAGTACTTC CASSLVQYRGSQETQYF
few TRBJ2-4 TRBV18 . TGTGCCAGCTCACACCGCTCGAATGCTCTAGCCAAAAACATTCAGTACTTC CASSHRSNALAKNIQYF
. TRBJ2-2 TRBV5-1 TRBD2 TGCGCCAGCAGCTTGTCCCTAGCGGGACCGAACACCGGGGAGCTGTTTTTT CASSLSLAGPNTGELFF
many TRBJ2-2 TRBV7-2 . TGTGCCAGCAGCTTTGACAGGAACACCGGGGAGCTGTTTTTT CASSFDRNTGELFF
few TRBJ2-7 TRBV5-1 TRBD2 TGCGCCAGCAGCACAACCCCGGGACTAGCGGGAGGCGAGCAGTACTTC CASSTTPGLAGGEQYF
many TRBJ2-1 TRBV7-8 TRBD2 TGTGCCAGCAGCCCTCGAAGACTAGCGGGAGCTTACAATGAGCAGTTCTTC CASSPRRLAGAYNEQFF
many TRBJ2-7 TRBV12-3/TRBV12-4 . TGTGCCAGCCCTCCGCGTCCGGACCGCTTCGAGCAGTACTTC CASPPRPDRFEQYF
. TRBJ1-6 TRBV5-1 . TGCGCCAGCAGCTCGTTGGCGTGGGGTAATTCACCCCTCCACTTT CASSSLAWGNSPLHF
many TRBJ2-1 TRBV4-1 TRBD2 TGCGCCAGCACCTCAATAAGCGGGAGGAGGGGTTACAATGAGCAGTTCTTC CASTSISGRRGYNEQFF
many TRBJ2-3 TRBV11-3 . TGTGCCAGCAGCCATCAGGGGTCAGATACGCAGTATTTT CASSHQGSDTQYF
. TRBJ1-1 TRBV19 . TGTGCCAGTAGTAGGCAAGTGAACACTGAAGCTTTCTTT CASSRQVNTEAFF
many TRBJ2-3 TRBV11-2 TRBD2 TGTGCCAGCAGCTTAGGGCGGGGGACAGATACGCAGTATTTT CASSLGRGTDTQYF
few TRBJ1-1 TRBV4-3 . TGCGCCAGCAGCCACTTACAGGGAGTAACCCCCACTGAAGCTTTCTTT CASSHLQGVTPTEAFF
. TRBJ2-7 TRBV25-1 . TGTGCCAGCAGTGAAGGGGGTGGCGGCGAGCAGTACTTC CASSEGGGGEQYF
many TRBJ1-5 TRBV20-1 . TGCAGTGCTATTCACGGAAACAGCTACAATCAGCCCCAGCATTTT CSAIHGNSYNQPQHF
many TRBJ2-7 TRBV15 TRBD2 TGTGCCACCAGCAGAGACCTGACTAGCGGGAGTTACGAGCAGTACTTC CATSRDLTSGSYEQYF
few TRBJ2-2 TRBV20-1 . TGCAGTGCTGGACGATACACCGGGGAGCTGTTTTTT CSAGRYTGELFF
. TRBJ1-4 TRBV5-4 . TGTGCCAGCAGCTTGGCCTCTGCAACTAATGAAAAACTGTTTTTT CASSLASATNEKLFF
. TRBJ2-7 TRBV7-2 . TGTGCCAGCAGCCAAGGCGGCGGGCCCTACGAGCAGTACTTC CASSQGGGPYEQYF
. TRBJ2-2 TRBV20-1 TRBD1 TGCAGTGCTAGGGGAGAAGGACAGGGGCGGACCGGGGAGCTGTTTTTT CSARGEGQGRTGELFF
few TRBJ1-1 TRBV11-1 . TGTGCCAGCGGATGGCCGGGACGGCCCACTGAAGCTTTCTTT CASGWPGRPTEAFF
many TRBJ2-2 TRBV10-3 . TGTGCCATCTCCAGGGGGGGTTCAGGCACCGGGGAGCTGTTTTTT CAISRGGSGTGELFF
few TRBJ2-5 TRBV7-9 TRBD2 TGTGCCAGCAGCTCCGGCGGGAGCGGAGAGACCCAGTACTTC CASSSGGSGETQYF
few TRBJ2-7 TRBV5-5 TRBD2 TGTGCCAGCAGCCCCCGACTAGCGGAGAGCTCCTACGAGCAGTACTTC CASSPRLAESSYEQYF
many TRBJ2-3 TRBV9 TRBD2 TGTGCCAGCAGCGTGAGCGGGAGGGCCGCAGATACGCAGTATTTT CASSVSGRAADTQYF
. TRBJ2-5 TRBV7-2 . TGTGCCAGCACCCGGAACGTTGCTCAAGAGACCCAGTACTTC CASTRNVAQETQYF
. TRBJ2-1 TRBV12-3/TRBV12-4 . TGTGCCAGCAAATTCGGTACAACCTACAATGAGCAGTTCTTC CASKFGTTYNEQFF
. TRBJ1-5 TRBV6-2/TRBV6-3 TRBD1 TGTGCCAGCAGTTACCCGACAGGGGCTCAGCCCCAGCATTTT CASSYPTGAQPQHF
. TRBJ2-1 TRBV5-4 . TGTGCCAGCAGCTTTCAGGGGCCTGAGCAGTTCTTC CASSFQGPEQFF
. TRBJ2-3 TRBV20-1 TRBD2 TGCTGTGCTAGTGCGACTAGCGGGACCTACACAGATACGCAGTATTTT CCASATSGTYTDTQYF
. TRBJ2-1 TRBV6-1 . TGTGCCATCCGCAGGGCCGCCTTCCACAATGAGCAGTTCTTC CAIRRAAFHNEQFF
few TRBJ2-6 TRBV29-1 . TGCAGCGCCATAGGAAGGGGGGCGCCCGGGGCCAACGTCCTGACTTTC CSAIGRGAPGANVLTF
few TRBJ2-7 TRBV18 . TGTGCCAGCTCTACCGGGGCAGCTAGCAACGAGCAGTACTTC CASSTGAASNEQYF
few TRBJ2-3 TRBV10-1 TRBD2 TGCGCCAGCAGTGAGCTGACTAGCGGGATTAGCACAGATACGCAGTATTTT CASSELTSGISTDTQYF
few TRBJ2-6 TRBV14 TRBD1 TGTGCCAGCAGCCCGACAGGGGATAGCCCTGGGGCCAACGTCCTGACTTTC CASSPTGDSPGANVLTF